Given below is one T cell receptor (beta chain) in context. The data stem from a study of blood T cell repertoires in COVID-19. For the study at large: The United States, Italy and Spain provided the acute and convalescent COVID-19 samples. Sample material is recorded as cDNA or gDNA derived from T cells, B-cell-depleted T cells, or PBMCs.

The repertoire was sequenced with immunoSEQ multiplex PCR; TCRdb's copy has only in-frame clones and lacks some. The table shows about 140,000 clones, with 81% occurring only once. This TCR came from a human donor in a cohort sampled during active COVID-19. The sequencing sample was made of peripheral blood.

The CDR3 spells CASSLSSGPYEQYF. In DNA, the CDR3 is TGTGCCAGCAGCCTTAGCAGCGGGCCCTACGAGCAGTACTTC. V is TRBV9 and J is TRBJ2-7, with D possibly matching TRBD2 (6 bases). Per the germline V gene, CDR1 is SGDLS and CDR2 is YYNGEE. CDR3 size: 14 residues. V was pared by 4 bases and J by 2 bases, with 13 bases between.